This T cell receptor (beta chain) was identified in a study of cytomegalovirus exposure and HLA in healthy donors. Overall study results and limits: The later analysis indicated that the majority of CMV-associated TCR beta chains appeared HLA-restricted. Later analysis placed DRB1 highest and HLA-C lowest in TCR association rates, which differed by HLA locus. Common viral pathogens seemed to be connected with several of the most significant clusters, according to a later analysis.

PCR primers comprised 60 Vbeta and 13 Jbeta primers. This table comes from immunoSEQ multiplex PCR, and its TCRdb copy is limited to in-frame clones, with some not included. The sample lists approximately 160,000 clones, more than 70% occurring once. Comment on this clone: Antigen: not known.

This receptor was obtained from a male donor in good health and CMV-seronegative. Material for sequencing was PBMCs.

The CDR3 is CASSSRLAADTQYF. DNA for the CDR3: TGTGCCAGCAGCTCCAGACTAGCGGCAGATACGCAGTATTTT. The chain combines TRBV11-2 with TRBJ2-3; 9 bases are a match to TRBD2. J gave up 4 bases and V 4 bases, and 3 bases lay outside the gene matches. The CDR3 is 14 amino acids. Per the germline V gene, CDR1 is SGHAT and CDR2 is FQNNGV.